At least ten counts were recorded for the clone carrying this TCR beta chain. Its antigen is currently unknown. V gave up 3 bases and J gave up 14 bases, with 11 bases separating them. This CDR3 comprises 11 residues. The germline V gene encodes CDR1 MNHEY and CDR2 SVGEGT. TCRdb re-derived calls from the RACE reads in MiXCR, one entry per CDR3 protein. In the table there are about 360,000 distinct CDR3 sequences, about 4.4% of which are singletons. The record originates from a study of human T cells and chemical hapten exposure. Turning to the study itself: Sensitizing treatment utilized 2% DPC over an approximately 2 cm by approximately 2 cm portion of upper inner arm skin.

General observations from the study: TCRs exceeding a frequency of 1 in 1000 stayed unchanged under DPC sensitization.

Regarding time point: patch test 1, 2 weeks after DPC sensitization. Documented treatment: therapeutic diphenylcyclopropenone sensitization with weekly scalp DPC. People who gave samples had alopecia, were 18 to 70 years old, and were suitable for DPC. The specimen was whole blood, collected in connection with sensitization to the hapten diphenylcyclopropenone (DPC). V usage is TRBV6-2 or TRBV6-3 and J usage is TRBJ2-1; no reliable D call. The clonotype originates from a woman in her fifties or sixties with alopecia areata. Some clones in this sample may be carry-over from other donors' samples. The CDR3 DNA sequence: TGTGCCAGCAGTTATGGTAGTCATGAGTTCTTC. Translating gives CASSYGSHEFF.